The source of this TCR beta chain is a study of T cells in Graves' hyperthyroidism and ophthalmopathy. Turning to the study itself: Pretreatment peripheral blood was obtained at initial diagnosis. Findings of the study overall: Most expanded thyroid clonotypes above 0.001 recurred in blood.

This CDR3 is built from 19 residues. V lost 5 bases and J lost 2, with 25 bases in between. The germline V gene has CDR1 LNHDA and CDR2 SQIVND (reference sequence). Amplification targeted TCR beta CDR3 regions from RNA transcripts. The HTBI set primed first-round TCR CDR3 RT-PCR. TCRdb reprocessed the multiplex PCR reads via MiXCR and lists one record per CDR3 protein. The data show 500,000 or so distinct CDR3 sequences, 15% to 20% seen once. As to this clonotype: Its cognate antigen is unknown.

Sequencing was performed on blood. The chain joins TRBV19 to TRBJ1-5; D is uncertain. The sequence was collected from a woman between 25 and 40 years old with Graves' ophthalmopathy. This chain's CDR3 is CASSGKTPMFELRNQPQHF. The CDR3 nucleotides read TGTGCCAGTAGTGGAAAGACACCTATGTTTGAATTGCGCAATCAGCCCCAGCATTTT.